What follows are 32 T cell receptor beta chains derived from one specimen sequenced in a study of identical twins (dated by TCRdb to the mid-2010s). The library was produced with 5' RACE. The sample was run on an Illumina HiSeq 2000. Using fastp trimming at Q25 and MiXCR clonotype assembly, TCRdb reanalyzed the public sequencing data and kept in-frame beta chains. Every entry covers one CDR3 protein and lists the most common genes and DNA from its rows. This sample lists about 260,000 distinct CDR3 sequences; roughly 7% were detected once. The top ten constitute approximately 3.6% of the sample. The same data also contributed to another study, on yellow fever vaccine responses in identical twins.

The sample was memory (CD45RO+) T cells sorted from blood. This sample's cell subset or site label indicates: CD45RO+ enriched T cells. The receptors stem from a woman aged 18-35 years in good health.

This clonotype was seen at least ten times. This sequence joins TRBV12-3 or TRBV12-4 and TRBJ2-1; D not resolved. The V gene lost 4 bases and the J gene lost 8 bases, with 6 bases spanning the gap. The CDR3 extends over 11 amino acids. CDR3 coding DNA: TGTGCCAGCAGTTCGGTTGATGAGCAGTTCTTC. Translation gives CASSSVDEQFF.

This clonotype was seen repeatedly, ten times or more. V gene TRBV27 combines with J gene TRBJ2-6, with D unresolved. The germline gives CDR1 MNHEY, CDR2 SMNVEV (reference sequence). The CDR3 sequence is 17 residues long. The ends were cut back, 4 bases at V and 0 bases at J, with 13 bases in the middle. CDR3 protein: CASSSSVGSSGANVLTF. DNA of the CDR3: TGTGCCAGCAGTTCCTCAGTGGGATCCTCTGGGGCCAACGTCCTGACTTTC. Filled out from reference TRBV27 and TRBJ2-6, the complete variable domain reads EAQVTQNPRYLITVTGKKLTVTCSQNMNHEYMSWYRQDPGLGLRQIYYSMNVEVTDKGDVPEGYKVSRKEKRNFPLILESPSPNQTSLYFCASSSSVGSSGANVLTFGAGSRLTVL.

This clonotype was detected only a few times. One end of the junction varies from germline; a read error may be responsible. V is TRBV20-1 and J is TRBJ2-1; TRBD2 aligns across 9 bases. This CDR3 is 12 amino acids long. Germline V gene lookup returns CDR1 DFQATT and CDR2 SNEGSKA (reference sequence). This CDR3 is CSARAGGGEQFF. In nucleotides, the CDR3 is TGCAGTGCGAGAGCGGGGGGCGGTGAGCAGTTCTTC.

The chain recombines TRBV12-3 or TRBV12-4 with TRBJ1-5; D is ambiguous. Between the trimmed V and J ends, which lost 7 bases and 7 bases, there was a span of 11 bases. This CDR3 is built from 12 residues. The CDR3 loop is CASTLGPQPQHF. As DNA, the CDR3 is TGTGCCAGCACCCTCGGACCACAGCCCCAGCATTTT.

This clonotype was found many times. This chain connects TRBV5-1 to TRBJ2-1; TRBD1 is a possible D gene (6 bases). This CDR3 spans 14 amino acids. V lost 0 bases and J lost 7, with 11 bases in between. The germline V gene encodes CDR1 SGHRS and CDR2 YFSETQ. The CDR3 nucleotides read TGCGCCAGCAGCTTGGTTGGGACACCTAATGAGCAGTTCTTC. Its protein product is CASSLVGTPNEQFF.

This chain connects TRBV5-1 to TRBJ1-2; 9 bases line up with TRBD1. From germline, CDR1 is SGHRS and CDR2 YFSETQ. This CDR3 spans 16 amino acids. V shed 0 bases and J 8 bases; nucleotides not matched to a gene: 11. CDR3: CASSLGAVGTGIGYTF. CDR3 bases: TGCGCCAGCAGCTTGGGGGCTGTGGGGACAGGGATCGGCTACACCTTC. The whole variable domain, filled in from reference TRBV5-1 and TRBJ1-2, reads KAGVTQTPRYLIKTRGQQVTLSCSPISGHRSVSWYQQTPGQGLQFLFEYFSETQRNKGNFPGRFSGRQFSNSRSEMNVSTLELGDSALYLCASSLGAVGTGIGYTFGSGTRLTVV.

Comments on this clonotype: This may be a read error, as it is one base from a much larger clone. The rearrangement uses TRBV20-1 and TRBJ2-1, with D possibly TRBD2 on 6 matching bases. The CDR3 is 14 amino acids. V lost 8 bases to trimming and J lost 3 bases, with 17 bases between them. Germline V gene lookup returns CDR1 DFQATT and CDR2 SNEGSKA (reference sequence). CDR3 amino acids: CSSGSGGNYNEQFF. The CDR3 region has the DNA TGCAGTTCCGGGTCTGGGGGGAACTACAATGAGCAGTTCTTC.

This clonotype has just a few counts. The chain combines TRBV11-3 with TRBJ2-3; D is tentatively TRBD1 or TRBD2 (5 bases each). Germline loops: CDR1 SGHNT, CDR2 YENEEA. V lost 4 bases, J lost 2 bases, and 13 bases lay in between. CDR3 length equals 15 residues. The CDR3 loop reads CASSWGNTDTDTQYF. The CDR3 DNA reads TGTGCCAGCAGCTGGGGGAACACTGACACAGATACGCAGTATTTT.

A few counts support this clonotype. The V and J genes are TRBV7-8 and TRBJ2-3, with D tentatively TRBD1 or TRBD2 (5 bases each). CDR3 length: 14 residues. Trimming shortened V by 4 bases and J by 3 bases, and 11 bases separated the two germline ends. CDR1 and CDR2 (germline): SGHVS, FQNEAQ. In DNA, the CDR3 is TGTGCCAGCAGCTCGGGACGGACGACAGATACGCAGTATTTT. Protein sequence: CASSSGRTTDTQYF.

This clonotype was recorded a few times. The chain recombines TRBV7-6 with TRBJ2-5, with D unresolved. The germline CDR1 and CDR2 sequences are SGHVS and FNYEAQ. The CDR3 runs 14 residues. Trimming shortened V by 1 base and J by 3 bases, and 9 bases separated the two germline ends. CDR3 region: CASSLGAVEETQYF. DNA for the CDR3: TGTGCCAGCAGCTTAGGGGCGGTAGAAGAGACCCAGTACTTC. The variable domain in full, with the rest retrieved from reference TRBV7-6 and TRBJ2-5, is GAGVSQSPRYKVTKRGQDVALRCDPISGHVSLYWYRQALGQGPEFLTYFNYEAQQDKSGLPNDRFSAERPEGSISTLTIQRTEQRDSAMYRCASSLGAVEETQYFGPGTRLLVL.

This clonotype appeared many times. J is TRBJ2-1 and V is TRBV29-1; TRBD1 matches 10 bases. Germline CDR1 reads SQVTM; CDR2 reads ANQGSEA. Trimming removed 1 base from V and 7 bases from J; junction bases left unmatched: 7. The CDR3 is 15 residues long. CDR3 in DNA: TGCAGCGTTGAAGGCGGACAGGGGGTTGTGAATGAGCAGTTCTTC. Translation gives CSVEGGQGVVNEQFF.

The chain uses TRBV6-1 and TRBJ2-3; TRBD2 aligns across 12 bases. Trimming removed 7 bases from V and 7 bases from J; junction bases left unmatched: 6. This CDR3 comprises 14 residues. Germline-derived CDR1 and CDR2 are MNHNS and SASEGT. This chain's CDR3 is CASTPSGGVNTQYF. Written as DNA, the CDR3 is TGTGCCAGCACCCCTAGCGGGGGGGTAAATACGCAGTATTTT.

This clonotype was observed a few times. The rearrangement joins TRBV4-2 to TRBJ2-3; 11 bases line up with TRBD2. V shed 0 bases, J shed 5 bases, and the junction held 10 bases outside the gene matches. Germline lookup yields CDR1 LGHNA and CDR2 YNFKEQ. The CDR3 is 18 residues long. DNA of the CDR3: TGTGCCAGCAGCCAAGATCTATTACTAGCGGGGGTCCAAGATACGCAGTATTTT. Protein product: CASSQDLLLAGVQDTQYF.

This clonotype was seen more than once but under ten times. The genes are TRBV20-1 and TRBJ1-5; D is ambiguous. The CDR3 loop spans 16 amino acids. Trimming left V 0 bases short and J 0 bases short, with 12 bases between. Germline V gene data show CDR1 as DFQATT and CDR2 as SNEGSKA (reference sequence). The CDR3 DNA reads as TGCAGTGCTAGAGATGGGAAGAATTATAGCAATCAGCCCCAGCATTTT. It translates to CSARDGKNYSNQPQHF.

This clonotype has a handful of counts. The CDR3 carries no conserved terminal phenylalanine or tryptophan, so it likely arises from a read error. The DNA is left out, because the CDR3 cannot be placed on it with certainty; the CDR3 is given as TCRdb lists it. This chain links TRBV11-2 with TRBJ2-1; the table gives TRBD1 as D, unverified against the DNA. The CDR3 has 12 amino acids, counting both end residues. CDR1 and CDR2 (germline): SGHAT, FQNNGV. The CDR3 reads CASSSPSLRWSG.

This clonotype came up a few times. This sequence joins TRBV10-2 and TRBJ2-7; TRBD2 agrees at 13 bases. Unmatched junction bases numbered 4, after V lost 4 bases and J lost 4 bases. CDR3 length: 15 residues. Germline V gives CDR1 WSHSY, CDR2 SAAADI. CDR3 coding DNA: TGCGCCAGCAGTGTCGGGACTAGCGGGGAGTACGAGCAGTACTTC. Its protein is CASSVGTSGEYEQYF.

This clonotype was seen at least ten times. The V call is TRBV12-3 or TRBV12-4, the J call TRBJ2-2; TRBD1 is a possible D gene (6 bases). This CDR3 is built from 14 residues. V was trimmed by 7 bases and J by 0 bases, leaving 9 bases between them. The CDR3 sequence is CASIGQSNTGELFF. CDR3 DNA: TGTGCCAGCATCGGACAGTCGAACACCGGGGAGCTGTTTTTT.

This clonotype was picked up many times. The chain has TRBV5-1 and TRBJ2-3; TRBD1 is a possible D gene (6 bases). The ends were cut back, 4 bases at V and 0 bases at J, with 12 bases in the middle. Germline CDR1 is SGHRS and CDR2 is YFSETQ. The length of the CDR3 is 15 residues. The chain's CDR3 is CASSPGQTSTDTQYF. The CDR3 nucleotides read TGCGCCAGCAGCCCCGGACAGACTAGCACAGATACGCAGTATTTT.

This chain uses TRBV3-1 with TRBJ2-2, with 9 bases that match TRBD2. Per germline, CDR1 LGHDT and CDR2 YNNKEL (reference sequence). CDR3 length: 18 residues. V dropped 3 bases and J dropped 2; count of bases not matched to a gene: 10. In DNA form, the CDR3 reads TGTGCCAGCAGCCAGCTACCAGCGGGGGGCTTAAACACCGGGGAGCTGTTTTTT. Its translation: CASSQLPAGGLNTGELFF.

This clonotype was counted a few times. The chain links TRBV6-1 to TRBJ1-1, with TRBD1 identical over 8 bases. Trimming cost V 4 bases and J 7 bases; bases outside gene matches: 11. The CDR3 runs 15 residues. Looked up from germline, CDR1 is MNHNS and CDR2 is SASEGT. CDR3 amino acids: CASSVLAGGVDEAFF. As DNA, the CDR3 is TGTGCCAGCAGTGTTTTGGCAGGGGGCGTTGATGAAGCTTTCTTT.

The genes are TRBV6-4 and TRBJ2-1; no reliable D call. Germline CDR1 and CDR2: MRHNA and SNTAGT. V lost 0 bases and J 5 bases, leaving 8 bases between the germline ends. The CDR3 totals 14 residues. The CDR3 DNA sequence: TGTGCCAGCAGTGACTCCGGAGATAACAATGAGCAGTTCTTC. It encodes CASSDSGDNNEQFF.

V usage is TRBV20-1 and J usage is TRBJ1-1; 8 bases match TRBD1. Germline trimming cut 0 bases from V and 7 bases from J; bases unmatched to any gene: 13. Germline values: CDR1 DFQATT, CDR2 SNEGSKA (reference sequence). CDR3 length equals 16 residues. The CDR3 DNA sequence: TGCAGTGCTAGAGATTTATGGGGGCAGGGGGCTATTGAAGCTTTCTTT. It codes for CSARDLWGQGAIEAFF.

The chain recombines TRBV6-1 with TRBJ2-7; TRBD1 or TRBD2 may be the D gene (5 bases each). Trimming removed 6 bases from V and 2 bases from J, with 17 bases in between. The CDR3 runs to 15 residues. Germline V gives CDR1 MNHNS, CDR2 SASEGT. CDR3 protein: CASSDPGTGTYEQYF. The DNA for the CDR3 is TGTGCCAGCAGCGACCCCGGGACCGGAACCTACGAGCAGTACTTC.

The V and J genes are TRBV6-2 or TRBV6-3 and TRBJ2-1; 10 bases line up with TRBD2. This CDR3 has 16 residues. The J segment lost 5 bases and the V segment lost 10 bases, leaving 14 bases of the junction unmatched. Germline loops: CDR1 MNHEY, CDR2 SVGEGT. The DNA of the CDR3 is TGTGCCACCTATGTCCCGGGACTAGCGCGACACAATGAGCAGTTCTTC. Amino acid sequence: CATYVPGLARHNEQFF.

The table lists this clonotype with a few counts. This rearrangement joins TRBV19 to TRBJ2-1; a weak D match, TRBD2 (6 bases). The CDR3 spans 13 residues. V was clipped by 8 bases and J by 9 bases, with 17 bases between them. Germline V gene lookup returns CDR1 LNHDA and CDR2 SQIVND (reference sequence). CDR3 coding DNA: TGTGCCAGTCGAGAGCGCGGGGTCGGTGAGCAGTTCTTC. Amino acids: CASRERGVGEQFF. Looking up the rest from reference TRBV19 and TRBJ2-1 gives the full variable domain: DGGITQSPKYLFRKEGQNVTLSCEQNLNHDAMYWYRQDPGQGLRLIYYSQIVNDFQKGDIAEGYSVSREKKESFPLTVTSAQKNPTAFYLCASRERGVGEQFFGPGTRLTVL.

This clonotype was counted ten times or more. The rearrangement links TRBV7-8 to TRBJ2-7; D unresolved. Per the germline V gene, CDR1 is SGHVS and CDR2 is FQNEAQ. CDR3 length: 17 amino acids. V was pared by 0 bases and J by 1 base, with 16 bases between. Here the CDR3 DNA reads TGTGCCAGCAGCTTAGCCCCTCTGGGCGGACCTTCCTACGAGCAGTACTTC. Translated: CASSLAPLGGPSYEQYF.

This clonotype was seen at least ten times. The V and J genes are TRBV7-2 and TRBJ2-2; D is uncertain. Germline V CDR1 and CDR2: SGHTA, FQGNSA. CDR3 size: 14 residues. The V and J ends lost 5 bases and 6 bases respectively, with 13 bases between them. CDR3 in DNA: TGTGCCAGCAGCGCTCTTTTTGGGGCCGGGGAGCTGTTTTTT. Encoded protein: CASSALFGAGELFF.

At least ten counts were recorded for this clonotype. The gene calls are TRBV12-3 or TRBV12-4 and TRBJ2-1; D uncertain. Trimming left V 6 bases short and J 2 bases short, with 11 bases between. This CDR3 has 14 amino acids. The CDR3 DNA follows: TGTGCCAGCAGGTTGACGGGTGCCTACAATGAGCAGTTCTTC. Translated, it gives CASRLTGAYNEQFF.

V gene TRBV24-1 combines with J gene TRBJ1-5; 8 bases match TRBD1. Germline assignment: CDR1 KGHDR and CDR2 SFDVKD. J lost 6 bases, V lost 5 bases, and 2 bases had no gene match. This CDR3 comprises 13 residues. CDR3 residues: CATSGQGAQPQHF. The CDR3 coding sequence is TGTGCCACCAGTGGCCAGGGGGCTCAGCCCCAGCATTTT.

This clonotype was observed many times. J is TRBJ1-2 and V is TRBV5-1; 9 nucleotides agree with TRBD1. V dropped 4 bases and J dropped 2; count of bases not matched to a gene: 6. Looked up from germline, CDR1 is SGHRS and CDR2 is YFSETQ. The length of the CDR3 is 15 residues. The CDR3 region has the DNA TGCGCCAGCAGCATGGGACAGGGAGTAAACTATGGCTACACCTTC. It translates to CASSMGQGVNYGYTF.

The table lists this clonotype with a few counts. This chain uses TRBV28 with TRBJ2-7, with a possible D match to TRBD1 (6 bases). Trimming took 4 bases from V and 1 from J, leaving 11 bases between them. The length of the CDR3 is 14 residues. Germline CDR1 is MDHEN and CDR2 is SYDVKM. CDR3 loop: CASSWGQQSYEQYV. As DNA, the CDR3 is TGTGCCAGCAGTTGGGGACAACAATCCTACGAGCAGTACGTC.

This sequence joins TRBV14 and TRBJ2-1; D call uncertain. The germline gives CDR1 SGHDN, CDR2 FVKESK. V was shortened by 8 bases and J by 0 bases, with 14 bases between the two germline ends. The CDR3 sequence is 15 residues long. DNA of the CDR3: TGTGCCAGCGGCTGGGCAGCTAGCTCCTACAATGAGCAGTTCTTC. Its protein product is CASGWAASSYNEQFF. Looking up the rest from reference TRBV14 and TRBJ2-1 gives the full variable domain: EAGVTQFPSHSVIEKGQTVTLRCDPISGHDNLYWYRRVMGKEIKFLLHFVKESKQDESGMPNNRFLAERTGGTYSTLKVQPAELEDSGVYFCASGWAASSYNEQFFGPGTRLTVL.